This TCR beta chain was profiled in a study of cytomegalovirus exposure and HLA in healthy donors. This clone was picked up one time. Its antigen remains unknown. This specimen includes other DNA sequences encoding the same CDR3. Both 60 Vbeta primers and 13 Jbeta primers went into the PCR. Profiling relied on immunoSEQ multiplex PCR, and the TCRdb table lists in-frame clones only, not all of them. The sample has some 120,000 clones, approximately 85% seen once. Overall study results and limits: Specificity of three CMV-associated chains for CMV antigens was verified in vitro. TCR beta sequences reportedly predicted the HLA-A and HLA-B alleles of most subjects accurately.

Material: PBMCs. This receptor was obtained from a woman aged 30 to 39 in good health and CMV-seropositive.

The DNA of the CDR3 is TGTGCCATCAGTGGCGGAACTGAAGCTTTCTTT. Protein: CAISGGTEAFF. The chain is built from TRBV10-3 and TRBJ1-1; D remains ambiguous. In germline, CDR1 is ENHRY, CDR2 SYGVKD. V was cut by 4 bases and J by 5 bases, with 5 bases left in between. The CDR3 has 11 residues.